Listed below are T cell receptor beta chains from one sample, sequenced in a study of blood T cells in healthy people across ages. In TCRdb, the 5' RACE reads were re-called with MiXCR into one record per CDR3 protein. There are approximately 800,000 distinct CDR3 sequences in the sample; 35% to 50% occur only once, and about a sixth lies in the top ten. Sequenced sample: blood. The receptors shown here come from a man older than 75 in good health. Each CDR3 is given with its conserved first and last residue. D genes are given only for firm matches. Part of the rows lack a size; the others show once, few, many or a class for expanded clones.

cdr3_nt cdr3_aa j_call d_call clone_size v_call
TGTGCCAGCAGCCCTGGATCATCTTATACGCAGTATTTT CASSPGSSYTQYF TRBJ2-3 NA NA TRBV3-1
TGTGCCAGCAGCTGGAGCCCCCCAGGGGCCTCTGGAAACACCATATATTTT CASSWSPPGASGNTIYF TRBJ1-3 NA NA TRBV7-2
TGTGCCAGCAGCGTAGCGAGCCTAGGTGGCGAGCAGTACTTC CASSVASLGGEQYF TRBJ2-7 NA NA TRBV9
TGTGCCAGCAGTGACTGGACAGTTACTAGCACAGATACGCAGTATTTT CASSDWTVTSTDTQYF TRBJ2-3 NA few TRBV6-1
TGCAGTGCTTGGGGAGAAACAACTAATGAAAAACTGTTTTTT CSAWGETTNEKLFF TRBJ1-4 NA NA TRBV20-1
TGCGCCAGCAGCTTGGTACCAATAGGGGACGGAGAGACCCAGTACTTC CASSLVPIGDGETQYF TRBJ2-5 NA few TRBV5-1
TGTGCCACCAGTGATTTGAAGCATCCGCCGGGGCGCACAGATACGCGGTATTTT CATSDLKHPPGRTDTRYF TRBJ2-3 NA NA TRBV24-1
TGCGCCAGCAGCTTGGGACAGACCCTCTATGGCTACACCTTC CASSLGQTLYGYTF TRBJ1-2 NA NA TRBV5-1
TGTGCCAGCAGCTTAGCGATAGCGGGAGTAAGGGAGCAGTACTTC CASSLAIAGVREQYF TRBJ2-7 TRBD2 few TRBV7-2
TGTGCCAGCACCGGACCTTGGGAGACCCAGTACTTC CASTGPWETQYF TRBJ2-5 NA NA TRBV6-2/TRBV6-3
TGCGCCAGCAGCGTGGGAGGCACCAATGAGCAGTTCTTC CASSVGGTNEQFF TRBJ2-1 NA few TRBV5-1
TGTGCCACCAGAGGGCGAGCGGGACAGGATACGCAGTATTTT CATRGRAGQDTQYF TRBJ2-3 NA NA TRBV12-3/TRBV12-4
TGCAGCACACGGATCGGGACTAGCCTCTACAATGAGCAGTTCTTC CSTRIGTSLYNEQFF TRBJ2-1 TRBD2 NA TRBV20-1
TGCAGTGCTAAGGCTAGCGGGGGGCAATACGAGCAGTACTTC CSAKASGGQYEQYF TRBJ2-7 TRBD2 NA TRBV20-1
TGCAGTGCTATCCAGGGGGGGGCAACCCCCTATAATTCACCCCTCCACTTT CSAIQGGATPYNSPLHF TRBJ1-6 TRBD1 NA TRBV20-1
TGTGCCAGCAGCTCCCCGACCGGGAAGAGGGATACGCAGTATTTT CASSSPTGKRDTQYF TRBJ2-3 NA once TRBV7-3
TGTGCCTGGAACCCATCATGGGGGGCCTTCTCTACCGGGGCCAACGTCCTGACTTTC CAWNPSWGAFSTGANVLTF TRBJ2-6 NA NA TRBV30
TGTGCCAGCTCACCCTTAGGACTAGCGGGAGACAATGAGCAGTTCTTC CASSPLGLAGDNEQFF TRBJ2-1 TRBD2 NA TRBV18
TGTGCCAGCAGACTTAGCGGGAGTATAAGCGAGCAGTACTTC CASRLSGSISEQYF TRBJ2-7 TRBD2 many TRBV11-2
TGTGCCAGCAGTCCGCTAGGAGGGGGCCTGAGCTCCTACGAGCAGTACTTC CASSPLGGGLSSYEQYF TRBJ2-7 NA NA TRBV12-3/TRBV12-4
TGCAGTGCTGGACCGCAGGGGACGCAAGAGACCCAGTACTTC CSAGPQGTQETQYF TRBJ2-5 NA NA TRBV20-1
TGTGCCAGCAGCGAACCCATGATCTCCTACAATGAGCAGTTCTTC CASSEPMISYNEQFF TRBJ2-1 NA NA TRBV2
TGTGCCAGCAGCTCCTTGGGTAGGGGGACAGATACGCAGTATTTT CASSSLGRGTDTQYF TRBJ2-3 NA few TRBV7-3
TGTGCCAGCAGTCGCGGGACTCCTTTTTACAATGAGCAGTTCTTC CASSRGTPFYNEQFF TRBJ2-1 NA NA TRBV11-2
TGTGCCTGGAGTAGGGGCTGGGATTCTGGGGCCAACGTCCTGACTTTC CAWSRGWDSGANVLTF TRBJ2-6 NA once TRBV30
TGCAGCGTCGCAAGGAGGATAGCGGGAACCTACGAGCAGTACTTC CSVARRIAGTYEQYF TRBJ2-7 TRBD2 NA TRBV29-1